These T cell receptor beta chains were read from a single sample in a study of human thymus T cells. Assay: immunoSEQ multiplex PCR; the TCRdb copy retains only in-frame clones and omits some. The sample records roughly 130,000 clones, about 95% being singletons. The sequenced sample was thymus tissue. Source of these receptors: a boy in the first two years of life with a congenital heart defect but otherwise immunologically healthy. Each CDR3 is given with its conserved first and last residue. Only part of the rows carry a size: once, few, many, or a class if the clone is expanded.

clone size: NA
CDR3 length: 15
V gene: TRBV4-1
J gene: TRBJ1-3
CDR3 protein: CASSQGNCPGDTIYF

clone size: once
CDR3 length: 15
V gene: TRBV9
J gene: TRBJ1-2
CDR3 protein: CASSVGQGPEDGYTF

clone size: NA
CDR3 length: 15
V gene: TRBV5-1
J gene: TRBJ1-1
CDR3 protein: CASFGSGSANTEAFF

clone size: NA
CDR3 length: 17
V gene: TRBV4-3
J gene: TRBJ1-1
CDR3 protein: CASSQDVRILINTEAFF

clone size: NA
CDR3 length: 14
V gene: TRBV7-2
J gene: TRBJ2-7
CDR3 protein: CASSLGPPRHEQYF

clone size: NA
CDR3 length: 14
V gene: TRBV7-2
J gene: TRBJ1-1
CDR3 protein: CASSNRVRGTEAFF

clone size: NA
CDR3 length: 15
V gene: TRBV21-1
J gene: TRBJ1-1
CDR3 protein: CARRDRVRMNTEAFF

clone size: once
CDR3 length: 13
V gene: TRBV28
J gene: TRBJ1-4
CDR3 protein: CASRGQNNEKLFF

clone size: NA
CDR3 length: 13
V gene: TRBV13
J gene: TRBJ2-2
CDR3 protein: CASSLSTPGELFF

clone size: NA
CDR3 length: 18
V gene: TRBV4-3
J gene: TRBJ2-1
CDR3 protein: CASSQERVSGSFYNEQFF

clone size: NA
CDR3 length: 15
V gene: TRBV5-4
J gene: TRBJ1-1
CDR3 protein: CASSFRDRGFTEAFF

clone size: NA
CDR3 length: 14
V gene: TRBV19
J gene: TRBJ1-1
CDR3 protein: CASSIDPLGRAAFF

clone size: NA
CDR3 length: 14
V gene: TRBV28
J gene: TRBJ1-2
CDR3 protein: CASSFNPSLYGYTF

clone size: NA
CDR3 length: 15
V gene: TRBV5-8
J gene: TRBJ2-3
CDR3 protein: CASSLGGGDTDTQYF

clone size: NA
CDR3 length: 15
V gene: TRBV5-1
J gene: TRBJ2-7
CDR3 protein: CASSLASGRRYEQYF

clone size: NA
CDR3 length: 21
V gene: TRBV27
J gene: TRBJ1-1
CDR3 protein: CASSLRGHQDNGVIGILGAFF

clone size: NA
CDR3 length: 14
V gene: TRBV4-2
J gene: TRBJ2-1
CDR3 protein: CASSQRGPGNEQFF

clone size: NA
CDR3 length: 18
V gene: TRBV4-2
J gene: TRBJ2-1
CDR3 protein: CASSRRTSGGPTRNEQFF

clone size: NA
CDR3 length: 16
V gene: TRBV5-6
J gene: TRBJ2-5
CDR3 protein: CASSPVAGGPRETQYF

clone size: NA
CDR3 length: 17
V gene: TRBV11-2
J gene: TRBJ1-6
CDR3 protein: CASSLDPGQPFWSPLHF

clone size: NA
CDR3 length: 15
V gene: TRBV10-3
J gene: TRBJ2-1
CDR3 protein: CAISELAGGPDEQFF

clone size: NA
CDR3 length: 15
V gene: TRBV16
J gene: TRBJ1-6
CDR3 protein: CASSQSGRDNSPLHF

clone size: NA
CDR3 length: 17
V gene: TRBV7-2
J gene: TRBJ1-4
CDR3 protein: CASSLIAGAGANEKLFF

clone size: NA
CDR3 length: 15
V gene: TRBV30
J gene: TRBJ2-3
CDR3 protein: CAWRYRDRAADTQYF

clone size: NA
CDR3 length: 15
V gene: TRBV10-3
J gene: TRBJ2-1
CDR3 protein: CAISPGQGTYNEQFF

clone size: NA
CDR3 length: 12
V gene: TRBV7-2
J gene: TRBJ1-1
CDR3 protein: CASSLEHFEAFF

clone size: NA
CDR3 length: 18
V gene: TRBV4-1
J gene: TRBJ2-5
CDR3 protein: CASSQASTSGGARETQYF

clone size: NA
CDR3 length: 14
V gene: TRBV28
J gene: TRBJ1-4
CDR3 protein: CASSPGTGYGKLFF

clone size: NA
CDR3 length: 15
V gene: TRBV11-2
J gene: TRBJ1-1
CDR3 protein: CASSPGRGLGTEAFF

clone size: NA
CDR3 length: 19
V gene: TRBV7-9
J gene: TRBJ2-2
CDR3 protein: CASSRAHGTVHYPPRELFF

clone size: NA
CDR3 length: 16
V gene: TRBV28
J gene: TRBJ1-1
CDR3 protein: CASTITRELSNTEAFF

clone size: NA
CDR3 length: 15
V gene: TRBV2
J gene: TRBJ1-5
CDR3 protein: CASSGGDFSNQPQHF

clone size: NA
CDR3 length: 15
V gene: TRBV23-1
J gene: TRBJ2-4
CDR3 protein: CALNTGTLAKNIQYF

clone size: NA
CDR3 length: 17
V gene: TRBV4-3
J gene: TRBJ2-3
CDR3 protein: CASSHETEGGQTDTQYF

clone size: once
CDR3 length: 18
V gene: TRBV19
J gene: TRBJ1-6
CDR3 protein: CASSPRTGEVVYNSPLHF